This TCR beta chain was observed in a study of CD4 and CD8 cells across lung adenocarcinoma regions. Germline V lookup: CDR1 MNHNS, CDR2 SASEGT. Trimming stripped 6 bases from V and 11 bases from J, with 13 bases between. The CDR3 is 12 residues long. This clonotype was seen once. Donors had localized lung adenocarcinoma, a non-small cell lung cancer. TCRdb reprocessed the PCR reads via MiXCR and lists one record per CDR3 protein. The data contain under 30,000 distinct CDR3 sequences, 53% of them singletons. The chain uses TRBV6-1 and TRBJ2-2; the D is unclear. Sequenced input: CD8+ T cells from the center of a lung tumor. The TCR sequence derives from a male donor with lung adenocarcinoma. The CD4 and CD8 labels of this study may be unreliable. CDR3 in amino acids: CASRTRTDELFF. CDR3 sequence (DNA): TGTGCCAGCAGGACAAGAACCGATGAGCTGTTTTTT.